This T cell receptor beta chain was captured in a study of T cells in Graves' hyperthyroidism and ophthalmopathy. Overall study results and limits: Ophthalmopathy prediction by the model preceded onset by a median about 6.8 months.

Amplified regions were TCR beta CDR3 sequences from RNA transcripts. A first-round RT-PCR of the TCR CDR3 used the HTBI primer set. MiXCR, applied by TCRdb to the multiplex PCR reads, yields one record per CDR3 protein. The sample has 300,000 to 400,000 distinct CDR3 sequences; 15% to 20% are singletons. When ophthalmopathy did not progress within 18 months, Graves' hyperthyroidism was considered stable. CDR1 DFQATT and CDR2 SNEGSKA come from the germline V gene (reference sequence). V shed 0 bases, J shed 4 bases, and the junction held 6 bases outside the gene matches. The CDR3 length is 15 residues. Details on this clonotype: The antigen is unknown.

This clonotype was obtained from a woman aged 45-65 years with Graves' hyperthyroidism. The V gene is TRBV20-1, the J gene TRBJ2-1, with 7 bases aligning to TRBD1. The specimen was blood. The CDR3: CSAREVQGFYNEQFF. Here the CDR3 DNA reads TGCAGTGCTAGAGAAGTACAGGGGTTTTACAATGAGCAGTTCTTC.